The following is a T cell receptor beta chain sequence with its context. Under the authors' procedure: Estimated nucleated cell counts came from reference gene primer amplification. The method was immunoSEQ multiplex PCR; TCRdb's version includes in-frame clones alone and lacks a portion of them. V and J calls and clone size are copied from that table; D and trimming were computed from the DNA. This table holds roughly 80,000 clones, about 90% found once. This record comes from a study of blood T cell repertoires in COVID-19. About the research overall: Acute and convalescent COVID-19 samples came from the United States, Italy and Spain. T cells, B-cell-depleted T cells, or PBMCs supplied cDNA or gDNA.

Trimming pared 7 bases from V and 0 bases from J, leaving 11 bases between. CDR1 is SGHRS, CDR2 YFSETQ, per germline. There are 14 residues in the CDR3. The V and J genes are TRBV5-1 and TRBJ2-1, with D maybe TRBD2 (5 bases). The sequence derives from a man in his fifties with active COVID-19. The sample was peripheral blood. The CDR3 here is CASGAESSYNEQFF. CDR3 in DNA: TGCGCCAGCGGAGCGGAGAGCTCCTACAATGAGCAGTTCTTC. Variable domain in full (rest from reference TRBV5-1 and TRBJ2-1): KAGVTQTPRYLIKTRGQQVTLSCSPISGHRSVSWYQQTPGQGLQFLFEYFSETQRNKGNFPGRFSGRQFSNSRSEMNVSTLELGDSALYLCASGAESSYNEQFFGPGTRLTVL.